The source of this T cell receptor beta chain is a study of blood T cell dynamics during melanoma immunotherapy. This table comes from immunoSEQ multiplex PCR, and its TCRdb copy is limited to in-frame clones, with some not included. The profile covers around 11,000 clones, with roughly 85% appearing a single time and under 20% taken by the ten largest. Study-level results: The study could not tell melanoma-specific clones from general immune activation. Disease-control patients' PBMC repertoires became either more clonal or more diverse at W3.

Time point meaning: pre-treatment baseline. Prior systemic cancer therapy, immunosuppressant use and other active malignancies excluded patients. Germline V gene sequence: CDR1 SGHRS, CDR2 YFSETQ. With V trimmed by 4 bases and J by 2 bases, 4 bases remained unmatched. The CDR3 is 15 amino acids. A word on this clone: Its antigen is currently unknown.

The input for sequencing was blood, taken from a patient treated with checkpoint blockade. The V call is TRBV5-1, the J call TRBJ2-3; 10 bases are shared with TRBD2. The source is a human donor with melanoma. The CDR3 DNA reads TGCGCCAGCAGCCCTAGCGGGGGTATCACAGATACGCAGTATTTT. It encodes CASSPSGGITDTQYF.